The clone carrying this T cell receptor (beta chain) was detected only a few times. The antigen is unknown. Profiling relied on immunoSEQ multiplex PCR, and the TCRdb table lists in-frame clones only, not all of them. The sample has about 40,000 clones, roughly nine tenths seen once; the top ten hold roughly 2.6%. Germline V gene sequence: CDR1 SGHVS, CDR2 FQNEAQ. The CDR3 sequence is 14 residues long. The ends were cut back, 5 bases at V and 1 base at J, with 11 bases in the middle. This entry comes from a study of a mutant IDH1 vaccine in newly diagnosed glioma. Study context: There were eight vaccinations for patients, given in weeks 1, 3, 5, 7, 11, 15, 19 and 23. Vaccine administration was initiated 4-6 weeks following radiotherapy alone, or with temozolomide cycles. There were roughly 60% males and about 38% females among treated patients, whose mean age was 40.4 years. Study-level points and caveats: There were vaccine-induced immune responses in just under 95% of the patients.

Time point indicated: week 5, during vaccination. The vaccine gave 300 ug of a 20-mer mutant IDH1 peptide subcutaneously per dose. Sample: PBMCs, taken from a glioma patient whose treatment included an IDH1 peptide vaccine. The chain carries TRBV7-8 and TRBJ1-1, with no clear D. This TCR was sampled from a man aged 50-60 years with glioma. CDR3 in DNA: TGTGCCAGCAGCCTAACTTCGGGGAACACTGAAGCTTTCTTT. Translation: CASSLTSGNTEAFF.